This paragraph covers one T cell receptor (beta chain) sequence. The length of the CDR3 is 15 residues. Germline V gives CDR1 MNHEY, CDR2 SVGEGT. J gave up 8 bases and V 7 bases, and 12 bases lay outside the gene matches. This specimen belongs to a study of tissue T cells after allogeneic stem cell transplantation. TCRdb's table, derived via immunoSEQ multiplex PCR, lists solely in-frame clones and lacks some. The table includes about 40,000 clones, more than 90% detected once. The material sequenced was blood, taken before transplantation. The receptor comes from a woman aged 40 to 75 who later had graft-versus-host disease after an allogeneic stem cell transplant. The chain recombines TRBV6-2 or TRBV6-3 with TRBJ1-4, with 8 bases lining up with TRBD1. CDR3 loop: CASTPYRTGNEKLFF. DNA of the CDR3: TGTGCCAGCACCCCTTACCGGACAGGGAACGAAAAACTGTTTTTT.